Each of the 32 T cell receptor beta chains below was sequenced from the same sample in a study of persistence of HIV-infected CD4 T cells. Cells were stimulated nonspecifically with anti-CD3/anti-CD28 magnetic beads. Sorting of responding CD4+ T cells relied on upregulated CD40 ligand together with CD69. This was the immunoSEQ version 4 assay in survey mode. Clones were read by immunoSEQ multiplex PCR, and TCRdb kept only the in-frame ones, dropping some. The data show about 37,000 clones, roughly 89% seen once. What these receptors recognize is not known. The sequenced sample was CD4+ T cells sorted from PBMCs after approximately 18-hour stimulation, obtained from a patient who received antiretroviral therapy. The receptor set was obtained from an adult man with HIV who was CMV-seropositive.

This clone was counted a few times. The chain links TRBV30 to TRBJ1-1, with D hard to call. Germline CDR1 and CDR2: GTSNPN and SVGIG (reference sequence). V gave up 0 bases and J gave up 2 bases, with 7 bases separating them. The length of the CDR3 is 13 residues. The CDR3: CAWSVGENTEAFF. The CDR3 DNA follows: TGTGCCTGGAGTGTCGGAGAAAACACTGAAGCTTTCTTT.

The rearrangement joins TRBV7-8 to TRBJ1-4; D gene ambiguous. CDR1 is SGHVS and CDR2 is FQNEAQ in the germline V gene. CDR3 length equals 14 residues. V was pared by 3 bases and J by 4 bases, with 9 bases between. The DNA for the CDR3 is TGTGCCAGCAGCTTCGGGCAGTATAATGAAAAACTGTTTTTT. It yields the protein CASSFGQYNEKLFF.

The chain carries TRBV2 and TRBJ2-7, with a possible D match to TRBD2 (6 bases). The germline CDR1 and CDR2 sequences are SNHLY and FYNNEI. This CDR3 comprises 14 residues. V gave up 4 bases and J gave up 1 base, with 11 bases separating them. The CDR3 loop reads CASSGGDYSYEQYF. In DNA form, the CDR3 reads TGTGCCAGCAGTGGGGGGGATTATTCCTACGAGCAGTACTTC.

The CDR3 here is CASSKAAAYEQYF. In DNA, the CDR3 is TGTGCCAGTAGTAAGGCGGCCGCCTACGAGCAGTACTTC. The genes are TRBV19 and TRBJ2-7; D not resolved. Germline V gene lookup returns CDR1 LNHDA and CDR2 SQIVND (reference sequence). The CDR3 runs to 13 residues. V shed 4 bases and J shed 2 bases, with 9 bases lying between them.

The chain combines TRBV9 with TRBJ2-1, with 10 positions matching TRBD1. Germline loops: CDR1 SGDLS, CDR2 YYNGEE. This CDR3 comprises 15 residues. V lost 3 bases to trimming and J lost 4 bases; unmatched junction nucleotides: 4. This CDR3 is CASSARDRGYNEQFF. In nucleotides, the CDR3 is TGTGCCAGCAGCGCCCGGGACAGGGGTTACAATGAGCAGTTCTTC.

This clone was detected only once. V usage is TRBV29-1 and J usage is TRBJ1-1; D may be TRBD1 (5 bases). The CDR3 spans 13 residues. The V end lost 4 bases, the J end lost 2 bases, and 11 bases lay between the germline ends. From germline, CDR1 is SQVTM and CDR2 ANQGSEA. Here the CDR3 reads CSVGIQANTEAFF. The CDR3 nucleotides are TGCAGCGTTGGAATACAGGCAAACACTGAAGCTTTCTTT.

This chain uses TRBV30 with TRBJ1-3; D remains unclear. V lost 0 bases and J lost 4, with 13 bases in between. The CDR3 covers 15 residues. CDR1 and CDR2 from the germline V gene are GTSNPN and SVGIG (reference sequence). The CDR3 region is CAWSVAGFSGNTIYF. The CDR3 nucleotides read TGTGCCTGGAGTGTAGCAGGCTTCAGCGGAAACACCATATATTTT.

The genes are TRBV7-2 and TRBJ1-6; D perhaps matches TRBD1 (6 bases). The ends were cut back, 8 bases at V and 12 bases at J, with 23 bases in the middle. Per the germline V gene, CDR1 is SGHTA and CDR2 is FQGNSA. This CDR3 comprises 15 residues. The CDR3 loop is CASAVGGPGVKPLHF. As DNA, the CDR3 is TGTGCCAGCGCCGTAGGAGGGCCAGGGGTAAAACCCCTCCACTTT.

V and J are TRBV12-3 or TRBV12-4 and TRBJ2-2; D remains unclear. CDR3 length: 12 amino acids. Trimming left V 6 bases short and J 5 bases short, with 7 bases between. CDR3 region: CASSRRTGELFF. CDR3 sequence (DNA): TGTGCCAGCAGCCGACGTACCGGGGAGCTGTTTTTT.

On this clone: The sample carries other DNA sequences with the same CDR3. The rearrangement joins TRBV5-6 to TRBJ1-6, with 8 bases matching TRBD1. After removal of 4 bases from V and 7 bases from J, the junction contained 7 bases not matched to a gene. Germline V lookup: CDR1 SGHDT, CDR2 YYEEEE. The CDR3 length is 15 residues. The CDR3 is CASSLLTGVNSPLHF. CDR3 bases: TGTGCCAGCAGCCTACTGACAGGGGTGAATTCACCCCTCCACTTT.

On this clone: Other DNA sequences of this sample code for an identical CDR3. This chain links TRBV29-1 with TRBJ2-1; 13 bases map to TRBD2. This CDR3 has 14 residues. Germline trimming cut 6 bases from V and 4 bases from J; bases unmatched to any gene: 3. Looked up from germline, CDR1 is SQVTM and CDR2 is ANQGSEA. The CDR3 nucleotides read TGCAGCGTGAGGACTAGCGGGGGTTACAATGAGCAGTTCTTC. Its protein is CSVRTSGGYNEQFF.

The chain recombines TRBV19 with TRBJ2-2, with 9 nucleotides matching TRBD1. Germline V lookup: CDR1 LNHDA, CDR2 SQIVND (reference sequence). J lost 2 bases, V lost 9 bases, and 4 bases had no gene match. The CDR3 length is 14 residues. CDR3 sequence (DNA): TGTGCCAGCAGGGGACAGGGAAACACCGGGGAGCTGTTTTTT. It is translated as CASRGQGNTGELFF.

This chain links TRBV4-2 with TRBJ1-4; D possibly corresponds to TRBD1 (5 bases). CDR1 is LGHNA, CDR2 YNFKEQ, per germline. The CDR3 extends over 17 amino acids. V was clipped by 0 bases and J by 4 bases, with 15 bases between them. The CDR3 loop is CASSQDLTQGDNEKLFF. The CDR3 coding sequence is TGTGCCAGCAGCCAAGATCTCACGCAGGGCGATAATGAAAAACTGTTTTTT.

The chain has TRBV30 and TRBJ1-1, with D perhaps matching TRBD1 (6 bases). V lost 3 bases, J lost 2 bases, and 22 bases lay in between. The CDR3 runs 17 residues. Germline CDR1 is GTSNPN and CDR2 is SVGIG (reference sequence). The CDR3 reads CAWRAGGGVGRNTEAFF. The CDR3 DNA reads as TGTGCCTGGAGGGCTGGGGGGGGCGTAGGTCGAAACACTGAAGCTTTCTTT.

The J gene is TRBJ2-2, the V gene TRBV14; D uncertain. CDR1 SGHDN and CDR2 FVKESK come from the germline V gene. This CDR3 has 14 residues. V was pared by 4 bases and J by 4 bases, with 10 bases between. CDR3 nucleotides: TGTGCCAGCAGCCTTCCCCCTGGCACCGGGGAGCTGTTTTTT. Protein sequence: CASSLPPGTGELFF.

The chain is built from TRBV18 and TRBJ2-7; TRBD1 matches 7 bases. CDR1 is KGHSH and CDR2 is LQKENI in the germline V gene. This CDR3 is built from 16 residues. The trim removed 5 bases at V and 0 bases at J, leaving 10 bases unmatched. The CDR3: CASSARQGTSSYEQYF. The CDR3 DNA sequence: TGTGCCAGCTCAGCCCGACAGGGAACGAGCTCCTACGAGCAGTACTTC.

The rearrangement uses TRBV19 and TRBJ1-1; no firm D call. Trimming stripped 4 bases from V and 0 bases from J, with 6 bases between. The CDR3 length is 13 residues. Germline V CDR1 and CDR2: LNHDA, SQIVND (reference sequence). The CDR3 protein is CASSTMVNTEAFF. The CDR3 nucleotides read TGTGCCAGTAGTACTATGGTGAACACTGAAGCTTTCTTT.

The chain carries TRBV10-3 and TRBJ1-2, with D possibly TRBD1 on 5 matching bases. Trimming shortened V by 3 bases and J by 6 bases, and 17 bases separated the two germline ends. The CDR3 consists of 15 residues. Germline CDR1 reads ENHRY; CDR2 reads SYGVKD. The CDR3 region has the DNA TGTGCCATCAGTGACCTAAGGGGACCTCAGGATGGCTACACCTTC. Its translation: CAISDLRGPQDGYTF.

V and J are TRBV6-1 and TRBJ2-1; D call uncertain. Deletions cut 0 bases from V and 8 bases from J, with 23 bases between. The CDR3 runs to 18 residues. The germline V gene encodes CDR1 MNHNS and CDR2 SASEGT. CDR3 in amino acids: CASSEAPPRVAKGYEQFF. CDR3 nucleotide sequence: TGTGCCAGCAGTGAAGCGCCCCCACGGGTCGCGAAAGGGTATGAGCAGTTCTTC.

This rearrangement joins TRBV5-1 to TRBJ2-1; TRBD2 is a possible D gene (6 bases). CDR1 and CDR2 (germline): SGHRS, YFSETQ. The germline V and J ends were trimmed by 5 bases and 0 bases, with 12 bases remaining between them. The CDR3 has 15 amino acids. CDR3 sequence reads: CASRDGGSSYNEQFF. The CDR3 bases are TGCGCCAGCAGGGACGGGGGTAGCTCCTACAATGAGCAGTTCTTC.

This rearrangement joins TRBV19 to TRBJ2-7; the D gene is possibly TRBD1 (5 bases). V lost 7 bases and J lost 5, with 12 bases in between. The CDR3 has 12 residues. In germline, CDR1 is LNHDA, CDR2 SQIVND (reference sequence). DNA for the CDR3: TGTGCCAGTAATGACAGATATGACGAGCAGTACTTC. It specifies CASNDRYDEQYF.

The chain links TRBV7-3 to TRBJ2-3, with 7 nucleotides matching TRBD2. The CDR3 is 14 amino acids. Trimming took 3 bases from V and 2 from J; bases not matched to a gene: 2. CDR1 is SGHTA and CDR2 is FQGTGA in the germline V gene. CDR3 residues: CASSFGGSTDTQYF. The DNA of the CDR3 is TGTGCCAGCAGCTTCGGGGGGTCCACAGATACGCAGTATTTT.

This clone occurred a few times. The chain combines TRBV6-1 with TRBJ2-7, with 8 nucleotides matching TRBD1. V was clipped by 2 bases and J by 2 bases; unmatched bases: 5. The V gene's germline CDR1 is MNHNS and CDR2 SASEGT. The CDR3 covers 15 residues. The CDR3 spells CASSELGQGPYEQYF. CDR3 in DNA: TGTGCCAGCAGTGAACTTGGACAGGGACCCTACGAGCAGTACTTC.

This chain uses TRBV27 with TRBJ2-7, with 9 bases lining up with TRBD1. The CDR3 contains 14 residues. Germline values: CDR1 MNHEY, CDR2 SMNVEV (reference sequence). Trimming removed 4 bases from V and 3 bases from J; junction bases left unmatched: 4. CDR3 loop: CASSSMTGGYEQYF. The CDR3 DNA follows: TGTGCCAGCAGTTCTATGACAGGGGGCTACGAGCAGTACTTC.

The genes are TRBV6-6 and TRBJ2-7; 12 positions agree with TRBD1. This CDR3 comprises 14 residues. Losses at the gene ends were 5 bases for V and 3 bases for J; bases not matched to a gene: 2. Germline V gene sequence: CDR1 MNHNY, CDR2 SVGAGI (reference sequence). CDR3 in DNA: TGTGCCAGCAGTGGGACAGGGGGCATCTACGAGCAGTACTTC. As protein: CASSGTGGIYEQYF.

This clone is a singleton in its sample. The chain is built from TRBV28 and TRBJ2-6; D is possibly TRBD1 or TRBD2 (6 bases each). The germline V and J ends were trimmed by 4 bases and 4 bases, with 11 bases remaining between them. The CDR3 totals 15 residues. The germline gives CDR1 MDHEN, CDR2 SYDVKM. The CDR3 here is CASSSGATGANVLTF. The CDR3 DNA reads TGTGCCAGCAGTTCGGGGGCTACCGGGGCCAACGTCCTGACTTTC.

V gene TRBV7-2 combines with J gene TRBJ2-7; TRBD2 matches 14 bases. Germline V gene sequence: CDR1 SGHTA, CDR2 FQGNSA. The CDR3 runs to 15 residues. With V trimmed by 10 bases and J by 2 bases, 7 bases remained unmatched. The CDR3 spells CATATSGGAAYEQYF. As DNA, the CDR3 is TGTGCCACCGCGACTAGCGGGGGGGCCGCCTACGAGCAGTACTTC.

This clone turned up a few times. The sample has other DNA sequences that encode this CDR3 too. The chain joins TRBV14 to TRBJ2-2; D gene uncertain. The CDR3 totals 14 residues. Germline-derived CDR1 and CDR2 are SGHDN and FVKESK. V lost 4 bases and J 2 bases, leaving 8 bases between the germline ends. The DNA for the CDR3 is TGTGCCAGCAGCCTGGTGCTTAACACCGGGGAGCTGTTTTTT. This translates into CASSLVLNTGELFF.

The chain links TRBV6-5 to TRBJ1-2, with 10 bases identical to TRBD1. The junction had 8 bases not matched to a gene; V was cut back by 6 bases and J by 4 bases. The germline CDR1 and CDR2 sequences are MNHEY and SVGAGI. The CDR3 covers 15 residues. CDR3 residues: CASSVDRGQFYGYTF. CDR3 coding DNA: TGTGCCAGCAGCGTAGACAGGGGGCAGTTCTATGGCTACACCTTC.

The rearrangement uses TRBV7-2 and TRBJ2-7; D may be TRBD2 (5 bases). This CDR3 has 13 residues. V lost 1 base, J lost 3 bases, and 7 bases lay in between. CDR1 SGHTA and CDR2 FQGNSA come from the germline V gene. CDR3 DNA sequence: TGTGCCAGCAGCTTAGAGGCGGGCTACGAGCAGTACTTC. Its translation is CASSLEAGYEQYF.

The rearrangement joins TRBV5-5 to TRBJ2-2; no clear D. V shed 0 bases and J shed 6 bases, with 15 bases lying between them. The length of the CDR3 is 16 residues. In germline, CDR1 is SGHKS, CDR2 YYEKEE (reference sequence). This chain's CDR3 is CASSLDAAVIAGELFF. Here the CDR3 DNA reads TGTGCCAGCAGCTTGGACGCCGCAGTAATCGCCGGGGAGCTGTTTTTT.

The V call is TRBV6-5, the J call TRBJ2-1, with TRBD2 identical over 9 bases. Germline trimming cut 4 bases from V and 5 bases from J; bases unmatched to any gene: 9. CDR1 and CDR2 (germline): MNHEY, SVGAGI. The CDR3 sequence is 16 residues long. CDR3 bases: TGTGCCAGCAGTTCCCTTAGCGGGAGTAGGGACAATGAGCAGTTCTTC. This translates into CASSSLSGSRDNEQFF.